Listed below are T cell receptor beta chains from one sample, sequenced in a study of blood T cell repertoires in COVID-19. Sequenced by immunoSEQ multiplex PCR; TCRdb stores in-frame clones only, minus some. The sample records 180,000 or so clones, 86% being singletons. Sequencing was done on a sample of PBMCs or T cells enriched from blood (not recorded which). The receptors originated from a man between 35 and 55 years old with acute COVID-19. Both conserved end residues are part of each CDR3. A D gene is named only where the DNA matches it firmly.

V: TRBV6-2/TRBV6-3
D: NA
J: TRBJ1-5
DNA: TGTGCCAGCAGTTCGGTAGGGGAAGAGCCCCAGCATTTT
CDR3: CASSSVGEEPQHF

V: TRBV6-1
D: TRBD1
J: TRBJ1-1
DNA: TGTGCCAGCAGTGGAAGGGGGACAGCCTTGAACACTGAAGCTTTCTTT
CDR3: CASSGRGTALNTEAFF

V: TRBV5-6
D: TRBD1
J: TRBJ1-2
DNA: TGTGCCAGCAGCTTGGGACAGGGCCCCTATGGCTACACCTTC
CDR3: CASSLGQGPYGYTF

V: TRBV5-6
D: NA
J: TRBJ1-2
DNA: TGTGCCAGCAGCTTGGAGAGGGTCAGAGGCTATGGCTACACCTTC
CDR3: CASSLERVRGYGYTF

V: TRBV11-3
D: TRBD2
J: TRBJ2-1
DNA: TGTGCCAGCAGCTTGGGGGGACAGGGGACTAGCGGGAATGAGCAGTTCTTC
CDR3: CASSLGGQGTSGNEQFF

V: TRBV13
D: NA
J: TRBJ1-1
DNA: TGTGCCAGCAGTCCTAGGGGGAACACTGAAGCTTTCTTT
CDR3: CASSPRGNTEAFF

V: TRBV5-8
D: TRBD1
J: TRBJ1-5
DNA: TGTGCCAGCAGCTTGGTACAGGGGGTATTAAGCAATCAGCCCCAGCATTTT
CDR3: CASSLVQGVLSNQPQHF

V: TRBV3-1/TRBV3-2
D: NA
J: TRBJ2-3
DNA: TGTGCCAGCAGCCAAGAAGTTCAAGCAAGCACAGATACGCAGTATTTT
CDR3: CASSQEVQASTDTQYF

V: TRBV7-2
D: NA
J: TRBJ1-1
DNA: TGTGCCAGCAGCTTAGGCGGAGAGAACACTGAAGCTTTCTTT
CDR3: CASSLGGENTEAFF

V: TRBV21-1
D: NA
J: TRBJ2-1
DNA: TGTGCCACCCCTGAGCGGGAGCCCCCCCTAGGGCAGTTCTTC
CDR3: CATPEREPPLGQFF

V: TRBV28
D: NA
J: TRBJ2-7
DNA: TGTGCCAGCAGTCCCGGGGGTTACGGTTCCTACGAGCAGTACTTC
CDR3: CASSPGGYGSYEQYF

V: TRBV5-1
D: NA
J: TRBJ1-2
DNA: TGCGCCAGCACCAAACGAGGGCCGGATGGCTACACCTTC
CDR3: CASTKRGPDGYTF

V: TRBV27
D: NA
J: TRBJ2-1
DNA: TGTGCCAGCAGCGAGCCGACCGACGACAAGTTCCACAATGAGCAGTTCTTC
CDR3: CASSEPTDDKFHNEQFF

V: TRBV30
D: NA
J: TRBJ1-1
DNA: TGTGCCTGGAGGCTGGACACGAACACTGAAGCTTTCTTT
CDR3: CAWRLDTNTEAFF

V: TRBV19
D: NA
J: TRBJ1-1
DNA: TGTGCCAGTAGTATAGTGAGCGGCGGGCACACTGAAGCTTTCTTT
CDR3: CASSIVSGGHTEAFF

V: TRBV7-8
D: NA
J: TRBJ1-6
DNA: TGTGCCAGCAGCTTATCTTCGCAGGTTCGCTCACCCCTCCACTTT
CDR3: CASSLSSQVRSPLHF